This is a list of T cell receptor beta chains from one sample in a study of blood T cell repertoires in COVID-19. Using immunoSEQ multiplex PCR, the repertoire was profiled, and TCRdb retains in-frame clones only, with some absent. The profile shows about 200,000 clones, approximately 86% of them singletons. Sequencing was performed on PBMCs or T cells enriched from blood (not recorded which). The receptors shown here come from a woman aged 35 to 49 in a cohort exposed to, infected with or recovered from COVID-19 (not recorded which). Both conserved end residues are part of each CDR3. D genes are given only for firm matches. Clone size is stated in some rows and not others, as once, few, many or a class when expanded.

TRBJ2-5 . TRBV12-2 . TGTGCAAGTCGCTTAGTGCGAGTGTGGGAGACCCAGTACTTC CASRLVRVWETQYF
TRBJ1-1 . TRBV19 . TGTGCCAGTAGTATTCGGGGAGCGGCTGAAGCTTTCTTT CASSIRGAAEAFF
TRBJ2-7 . TRBV23-1 . TGCGCCAGCAGTCCCGCGGGGAACTACGAGCAGTACTTC CASSPAGNYEQYF
TRBJ2-7 . TRBV5-4 . TGTGCCAGCAGCTCCAAGGACAGAAACTCCTACGAGCAGTACTTC CASSSKDRNSYEQYF
TRBJ2-3 . TRBV9 TRBD1 TGTGCCAGCAGCGGCGGGACAGGGTTGGATACGCAGTATTTT CASSGGTGLDTQYF
TRBJ1-5 . TRBV28 . TGTGCCAGCAGTTTAAGAGGGAATAGTCAGCCCCAGCATTTT CASSLRGNSQPQHF
TRBJ2-7 . TRBV11-2 . TGTGCCAGCAGCTTAGTGGCGGGGAACTCCTACGAGCAGTACTTC CASSLVAGNSYEQYF
TRBJ1-3 . TRBV5-6 . TGTGCCAGCAGCTTGGCCGGTTCCTCTGGAAACACCATATATTTT CASSLAGSSGNTIYF
TRBJ1-2 . TRBV5-4 TRBD1 TGTGCCAGCAGCACGGACAGGGGATATGGCTACACCTTC CASSTDRGYGYTF
TRBJ2-5 . TRBV7-9 TRBD1 TGTGCCAGCAGCTTATTGGGGACAGGGCGGCAGACCCAGTACTTC CASSLLGTGRQTQYF
TRBJ1-5 few TRBV4-1 . TGCGCCAGCAGCCAAGGATCAGGGATGAGCAATCAGCCCCAGCATTTT CASSQGSGMSNQPQHF
TRBJ2-5 once TRBV30 . TGTGCCTGGAGTCCGCGGGTCCTCCGCGGGGAGACCCAGTACTTC CAWSPRVLRGETQYF
TRBJ2-1 . TRBV27 TRBD2 TGTGCCAGCAGGGTCGGGGCGGGAGAGACGTACAATGAGCAGTTCTTC CASRVGAGETYNEQFF
TRBJ1-3 . TRBV15 . TGTGCCACCAGCAGAGATGCGGCAGCTGGAAACACCATATATTTT CATSRDAAAGNTIYF
TRBJ2-1 . TRBV27 . TGTGCCAGTCGAGAGGCGGGAACCTACAATGAGCAGTTCTTC CASREAGTYNEQFF
TRBJ2-7 . TRBV30 . TGTGCCTGGAGTGTACCGGGAGCCTCCTACGAGCAGTACTTC CAWSVPGASYEQYF
TRBJ1-2 . TRBV5-1 . TGCGCCAGCAGCAGGGGGTCCTATGGCTACACCTTC CASSRGSYGYTF
TRBJ2-7 once TRBV6-2/TRBV6-3 . TGTGCCAGCAGTTACTCGCGGCAGGGTGAGCAGTACTTC CASSYSRQGEQYF
TRBJ2-7 . TRBV4-3 TRBD1 TGCGCCAGCAGCCATCTCAAGGGGACAGGGGAGAACGAGCAGTACTTC CASSHLKGTGENEQYF
TRBJ1-3 . TRBV28 . TGTGCCAGCCTCTCGGCGGCGGACACAGGAAACACCATATATTTT CASLSAADTGNTIYF
TRBJ2-3 . TRBV6-4 TRBD2 TGTGCCAGCAGTGAGAACCTAGCGGGCACAGATACGCAGTATTTT CASSENLAGTDTQYF
TRBJ1-3 . TRBV11-2 TRBD1 TGTGCCAGCAGCTTCGCGGGGATGGACAGGGAGAGAAACACCATATATTTT CASSFAGMDRERNTIYF
TRBJ1-1 . TRBV25-1 . TGTGCCAGCTCTCTTCGACGGGATGAAGCTTTCTTT CASSLRRDEAFF
TRBJ1-1 . TRBV6-5 . TGTGCCAGCAGTTACTCTCAGGGCATGAACACTGAAGCTTTCTTT CASSYSQGMNTEAFF
TRBJ1-2 once TRBV7-2 TRBD1 TGTGCCAGCAGCTTAGTGGGGGACAGGGTGGATGGCTACACCTTC CASSLVGDRVDGYTF
TRBJ1-3 . TRBV9 TRBD1 TGTGCCAGCAGCGACAGGGGATCTGGAAACACCATATATTTT CASSDRGSGNTIYF
TRBJ1-3 . TRBV9 . TGTGCCAGCAGCGAAAACCGGGACACCTCTGGAAACACCATATATTTT CASSENRDTSGNTIYF
TRBJ1-6 . TRBV6-6 TRBD1 TGTGCCAGCAGTCCGAACCGACAGGGATGGGATAATTCACCCCTCCACTTT CASSPNRQGWDNSPLHF
TRBJ2-3 . TRBV5-5 TRBD2 TGTGCCAGCAGTCCTCGAGCGGGAGGCGCGTACACAGATACGCAGTATTTT CASSPRAGGAYTDTQYF
TRBJ2-7 . TRBV19 . TGTGCCAGTAGTATCCTACACCCGGGCGAGCAGTACTTC CASSILHPGEQYF
TRBJ1-2 few TRBV28 . TGTGCCAGCAGGGTCAGGGGTTTTTTATCCGTCTTCACCTTC CASRVRGFLSVFTF
TRBJ1-6 once TRBV28 . TGTGCCAGCAGTACACCTAACGGACAGTTTGGTAATTCACCCCTCCACTTT CASSTPNGQFGNSPLHF
TRBJ1-2 . TRBV3-1/TRBV3-2 . TGTGCCAGCAGCCAAGTCACCTTAGACTATGGCTACACCTTC CASSQVTLDYGYTF
TRBJ2-7 . TRBV9 TRBD2 TGTGCCAGCAGCGTAGCGGGAGCGGGGATGGGAACCTACGAGCAGTACTTC CASSVAGAGMGTYEQYF
TRBJ2-7 . TRBV30 TRBD1 TGTGCCTGGGCCGGGACAGGGGTTTTTGAGCAGTACTTC CAWAGTGVFEQYF
TRBJ1-5 . TRBV30 . TGTGCCTGGAGTTATGGGGCCAATCAGCCCCAGCATTTT CAWSYGANQPQHF
TRBJ1-5 . TRBV4-2 TRBD1 TGTGCCAGCAGCCAGGGGACAGGGGGAAGCCAGCCCCAGCATTTT CASSQGTGGSQPQHF
TRBJ1-2 . TRBV2 . TGTGCCAGCAGAGACTTGGCAGGCTACACCTTC CASRDLAGYTF
TRBJ2-7 . TRBV5-4 TRBD1 TGTGCCAGCAGCTTTGTAAAGGGGACAGGGAACTACGAGCAGTACTTC CASSFVKGTGNYEQYF
TRBJ1-1 . TRBV5-1 . TGCGCCAGCAGCACTAGGGTGGGAGGGACTGAAGCTTTCTTT CASSTRVGGTEAFF
TRBJ2-3 . TRBV21-1 . TGTGCCAGCAGCAAAGTGCCCGAGGGAGCGAGTGGTTTGGCAGATACGCAGTATTTT CASSKVPEGASGLADTQYF
TRBJ1-1 . TRBV12-3/TRBV12-4 . TGTGCCACAGCGACAGGGAACACTGAAGCTTTCTTT CATATGNTEAFF
TRBJ1-2 . TRBV9 TRBD1 TGTGCCAGCAGCGTGACAGGGATGATTGGCTACACCTTC CASSVTGMIGYTF
TRBJ1-5 . TRBV18 TRBD1 TGTGCCAGCTCACCAAGACAGGGCCGGGAGCAGCCCCAGCATTTT CASSPRQGREQPQHF
TRBJ1-3 . TRBV4-1 TRBD1 TGCGCCAGCAGCCGGGGGACAGGAGAAAACACCATATATTTT CASSRGTGENTIYF
TRBJ1-4 . TRBV18 . TGTGCCAGCTCACCCCAGGGTATAGCTAATGAAAAACTGTTTTTT CASSPQGIANEKLFF
TRBJ2-1 . TRBV7-2 . TGTGCCAGCAGCCCGGTTGTCCGATACCTTAACTATGAGCAGTTCTTC CASSPVVRYLNYEQFF
TRBJ1-1 . TRBV12-3/TRBV12-4 . TGTGCCAGCAGTTTAGCTTCAGGTACTGAAGCTTTCTTT CASSLASGTEAFF
TRBJ2-5 . TRBV4-1 TRBD1 TGCGCCAGCAGCCCCCGGACAGGGAAGGATCAAGAGACCCAGTACTTC CASSPRTGKDQETQYF
TRBJ1-1 . TRBV28 TRBD1 TGTGCCAGCAGTTATGACAGGGGGAACACTGAAGCTTTCTTT CASSYDRGNTEAFF
TRBJ2-7 . TRBV7-9 TRBD1 TGTGCCAGCAGCTGGAACGGGACAGGGGGCTACGAGCAGTACTTC CASSWNGTGGYEQYF
TRBJ1-2 . TRBV5-4 TRBD1 TGTGCCAGCAGCCTGGTGGGACAGAACCATGGCTACACCTTC CASSLVGQNHGYTF
TRBJ2-7 . TRBV10-2 . TGCGCCAGCAGTGTCGGCAGAGACTTCGAGCAGTACTTC CASSVGRDFEQYF
TRBJ2-7 . TRBV7-9 TRBD1 TGTGCCAGCAGCCCCTCGGACAGGGGAACCTACGAGCAGTACTTC CASSPSDRGTYEQYF